The present T cell receptor beta chain was sequenced within a study of blood T cell repertoires in COVID-19. Study overall: Sites across the United States, Italy and Spain contributed samples from acute and convalescent COVID-19. The analysed material was cDNA or gDNA that came from T cells, B-cell-depleted T cells, or PBMCs.

The participants were between about 18 and 95 years old and came from 24 US areas. Participants reported their clinical history, and cohort assignment relied on those reports. Data came from immunoSEQ multiplex PCR; TCRdb stores just in-frame clones and leaves some out. This table holds 140,000 or so clones, approximately 85% found once. V shed 4 bases and J shed 0 bases, with 26 bases lying between them. The germline V gene has CDR1 SGDLS and CDR2 YYNGEE. The CDR3 is 20 amino acids. Sequencing was performed on PBMCs or T cells enriched from blood (not recorded which). This receptor was taken from a woman aged 45-65 years with acute COVID-19. The rearrangement links TRBV9 to TRBJ1-5, with D tentatively TRBD1 (5 bases). The CDR3 nucleotides read TGTGCCAGCAGCCTGAAAAAGCTGACAGACGTTTTCTATAGCAATCAGCCCCAGCATTTT. Translating gives CASSLKKLTDVFYSNQPQHF.